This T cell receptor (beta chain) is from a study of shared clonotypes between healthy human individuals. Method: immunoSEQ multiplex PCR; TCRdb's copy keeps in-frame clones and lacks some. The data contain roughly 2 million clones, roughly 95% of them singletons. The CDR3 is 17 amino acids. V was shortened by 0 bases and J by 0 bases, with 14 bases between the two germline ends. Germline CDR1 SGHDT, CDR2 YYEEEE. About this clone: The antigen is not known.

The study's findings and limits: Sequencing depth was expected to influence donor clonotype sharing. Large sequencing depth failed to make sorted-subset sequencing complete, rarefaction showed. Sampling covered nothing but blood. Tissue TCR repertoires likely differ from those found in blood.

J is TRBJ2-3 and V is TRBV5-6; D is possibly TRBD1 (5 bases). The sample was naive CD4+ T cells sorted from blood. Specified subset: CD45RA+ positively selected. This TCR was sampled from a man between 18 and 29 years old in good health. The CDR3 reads CASSLVWQGASTDTQYF. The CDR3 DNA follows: TGTGCCAGCAGCTTGGTTTGGCAGGGCGCTAGCACAGATACGCAGTATTTT.